This is a list of T cell receptor beta chains from one sample in a study of early T cells in non-severe SARS-CoV-2 infection. Using its own MiXCR run on the 5' RACE reads, TCRdb lists one record per CDR3 protein. The sample consists of 50,000 to 80,000 distinct CDR3 sequences, over 4.5% of them appearing once. Input material: whole blood. Source of these receptors: an adult who was a healthcare worker with PCR-confirmed SARS-CoV-2 infection or an uninfected control (not recorded which). Each CDR3 is given with its conserved first and last residue. Each record gives: CDR3 length, V gene, clone size, J gene, D gene, CDR3 protein, CDR3 DNA. The D gene is left open where the match is weak. Clone size, where shown, is once, few, many, or a class for clones that have expanded.

15	TRBV20-1	-	TRBJ2-3	TRBD2	CSADHRLAMGDTQYF	TGCAGTGCTGACCATAGACTAGCGATGGGAGATACGCAGTATTTT
15	TRBV2	many	TRBJ2-3	TRBD1	CASSWGTDSTDTQYF	TGTGCCAGCAGCTGGGGGACAGATAGCACAGATACGCAGTATTTT
15	TRBV13	many	TRBJ2-7	-	CASSSPERASYEQYF	TGTGCCAGCAGCTCCCCCGAGCGGGCCTCCTACGAGCAGTACTTC
15	TRBV7-9	once	TRBJ2-1	-	CASSLGASSQNEQFF	TGTGCCAGCAGCTTAGGGGCTAGCAGTCAAAATGAGCAGTTCTTC
18	TRBV11-2	many	TRBJ2-1	TRBD1	CASRSESQKGTGNNEQFF	TGTGCCAGCAGGTCAGAGTCCCAAAAAGGGACAGGCAACAATGAGCAGTTCTTC
15	TRBV6-1	-	TRBJ1-1	-	CASRVTGTHNTEAFF	TGTGCCAGCAGGGTAACCGGGACACATAACACTGAAGCTTTCTTT
17	TRBV19	many	TRBJ1-2	TRBD1	CATNHFGQGNRYYGYTF	TGTGCCACCAACCACTTCGGACAGGGGAACCGGTACTATGGCTACACCTTC
14	TRBV10-3	-	TRBJ2-3	TRBD1	CAISDQGATDTQYF	TGTGCCATCAGTGATCAGGGGGCCACAGATACGCAGTATTTT
15	TRBV20-1	-	TRBJ2-7	-	CSARRHFSGRNEQYF	TGCAGTGCCAGGCGACACTTCTCGGGAAGAAACGAGCAGTACTTC
16	TRBV11-1	many	TRBJ2-2	-	CASSPRELANTGELFF	TGTGCCAGCAGCCCCAGAGAGTTGGCCAACACCGGGGAGCTGTTTTTT
13	TRBV29-1	few	TRBJ2-3	-	CSVGASGTDTQYF	TGCAGCGTTGGCGCTAGCGGCACAGATACGCAGTATTTT
13	TRBV19	many	TRBJ2-7	TRBD1	CASSDRVRYEQYF	TGTGCCAGTAGTGACAGGGTTCGGTACGAGCAGTACTTC
18	TRBV4-1	many	TRBJ2-5	TRBD2	CASSQGQGLAHLGETQYF	TGCGCCAGCAGCCAAGGCCAAGGACTAGCGCACCTGGGTGAGACCCAGTACTTC
18	TRBV10-3	many	TRBJ1-6	-	CAISESMGGRFSNSPLHF	TGTGCCATCAGTGAGTCGATGGGGGGGCGCTTTTCTAATTCACCCCTCCACTTT
14	TRBV18	many	TRBJ2-1	TRBD2	CASSPGLEGIGGFF	TGTGCCAGCTCACCGGGACTAGAGGGAATAGGAGGGTTCTTC
16	TRBV4-3	many	TRBJ2-3	-	CASSQDRGTFTDTQYF	TGCGCCAGCAGCCAGGACAGAGGGACTTTCACAGATACGCAGTATTTT
17	TRBV3-1	many	TRBJ1-6	TRBD1	CASSQDYRGGYNSPLHF	TGTGCCAGCAGCCAAGATTACAGGGGAGGCTATAATTCACCCCTCCACTTT
14	TRBV5-8	-	TRBJ1-2	-	CASSLGQGSYGYTF	TGTGCCAGCAGCTTGGGTCAGGGAAGTTATGGCTACACCTTC
16	TRBV14	many	TRBJ2-1	TRBD2	CASSQELAGGLVEQFF	TGTGCCAGCAGCCAAGAACTAGCGGGGGGGCTAGTTGAGCAGTTCTTC
12	TRBV24-1	many	TRBJ1-1	-	CATSDYRDQAFF	TGTGCCACCAGTGATTACCGGGACCAAGCTTTCTTT
14	TRBV29-1	-	TRBJ2-3	-	CSVPQGLSTDTQYF	TGCAGCGTACCGCAGGGGCTCAGCACAGATACGCAGTATTTT
16	TRBV7-2	many	TRBJ2-7	TRBD1	CASSLGDRGRAHEQYF	TGTGCCAGCAGCTTAGGGGACAGGGGGCGTGCCCACGAGCAGTACTTC
13	TRBV5-1	many	TRBJ2-7	-	CASRNGSSYEQYF	TGCGCCAGCAGGAACGGGAGCTCCTACGAGCAGTACTTC
13	TRBV30	many	TRBJ1-1	-	CAWSPQGDTEAFF	TGTGCCTGGAGCCCACAGGGAGACACTGAAGCTTTCTTT
15	TRBV6-6	few	TRBJ2-7	TRBD1	CASSTRTGTTYEQYF	TGTGCCAGCAGTACGAGGACAGGCACTACCTACGAGCAGTACTTC
16	TRBV4-2	many	TRBJ1-3	TRBD1	CASSQDYRGDRNTIYF	TGTGCCAGCAGCCAAGATTACAGGGGGGATCGAAACACCATATATTTT
13	TRBV6-6	many	TRBJ2-7	-	CASSYRVRDEQYF	TGTGCCAGCAGTTACAGGGTTCGGGACGAGCAGTACTTC
11	TRBV12-3/TRBV12-4	many	TRBJ2-5	-	CASRSDETQYF	TGTGCCAGCAGGTCAGATGAGACCCAGTACTTC
15	TRBV7-2	-	TRBJ2-5	-	CASSWGLLRQETQYF	TGTGCCAGCAGCTGGGGCCTTTTACGCCAAGAGACCCAGTACTTC
15	TRBV6-2/TRBV6-3	many	TRBJ1-5	-	CASSSGRVSNQPQHF	TGTGCCAGCAGTTCGGGCAGGGTGTCGAATCAGCCCCAGCATTTT
13	TRBV20-1	many	TRBJ2-7	-	CSARPSATYEQYF	TGCAGTGCCCGACCCTCAGCGACCTACGAGCAGTACTTC
14	TRBV11-2	many	TRBJ2-1	TRBD2	CASSNSGTYNEQFF	TGTGCCAGCAGCAATAGCGGGACCTACAATGAGCAGTTCTTC
17	TRBV11-2	few	TRBJ2-7	TRBD2	CASTYALRTSGSHEQYF	TGTGCCAGCACCTACGCCCTTAGGACTAGCGGGAGTCACGAGCAGTACTTC
15	TRBV19	many	TRBJ2-1	-	CASSQVARSYNEQFF	TGTGCCAGTAGTCAAGTAGCCCGCTCCTACAATGAGCAGTTCTTC
12	TRBV3-1	many	TRBJ1-1	-	CASRGGPREAFF	TGTGCCAGCAGAGGTGGTCCTCGTGAAGCTTTCTTT
14	TRBV15	many	TRBJ1-6	-	CATSRGVYNSPLHF	TGTGCCACCAGCAGAGGGGTCTATAATTCACCCCTCCACTTT
15	TRBV6-5	-	TRBJ2-1	TRBD2	CASSHVSGVVNEQFF	TGTGCCAGCAGTCATGTAAGCGGGGTTGTCAATGAGCAGTTCTTC
16	TRBV3-1	many	TRBJ1-2	-	CASSQNLEKGLGGYTF	TGTGCCAGCAGCCAAAACCTGGAAAAGGGTCTGGGTGGCTACACCTTC
15	TRBV20-1	few	TRBJ2-7	TRBD2	CSARDWTSGSYEQYF	TGCAGTGCTAGAGATTGGACTAGCGGCTCCTACGAGCAGTACTTC
15	TRBV9	many	TRBJ2-3	TRBD1	CASRGQGAFADTQYF	TGTGCCAGCAGAGGACAGGGGGCATTCGCAGATACGCAGTATTTT
16	TRBV7-2	many	TRBJ2-7	-	CASSLTGSLASYEQYF	TGTGCCAGCAGCCTAACGGGCAGCTTAGCCTCCTACGAGCAGTACTTC